A few counts support the clone carrying this TCR beta chain. The conserved final phenylalanine or tryptophan is absent from the CDR3, which likely points to a read error. 13 Jbeta primers and 60 Vbeta primers were used for the PCR. Sequencing was performed with immunoSEQ multiplex PCR; in TCRdb, only in-frame clones are kept and a portion is missing. The sample consists of approximately 140,000 clones, around 78% of them appearing once. This record comes from a study of cytomegalovirus exposure and HLA in healthy donors. V lost 0 bases, J lost 8 bases, and 13 bases lay in between. The CDR3 is made up of 14 amino acids. Looked up from germline, CDR1 is LNHNV and CDR2 is YYDKDF (reference sequence).

This clonotype was sampled from a young woman in good health and CMV-seronegative. The rearrangement joins TRBV15 to TRBJ1-2; the D gene is possibly TRBD1 (5 bases). The sequenced sample was PBMCs. The CDR3 region has the DNA TGTGCCACCAGCAGAGACTCAGGGTCGGGAGGCTACACCCTC. Translated, it gives CATSRDSGSGGYTL.